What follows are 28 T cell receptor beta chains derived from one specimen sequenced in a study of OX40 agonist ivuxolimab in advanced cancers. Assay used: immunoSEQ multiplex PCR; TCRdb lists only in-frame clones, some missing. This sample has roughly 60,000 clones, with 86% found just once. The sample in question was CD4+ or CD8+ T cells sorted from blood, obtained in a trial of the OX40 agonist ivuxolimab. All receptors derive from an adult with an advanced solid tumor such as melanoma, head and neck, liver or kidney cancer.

CDR3 DNA: TGTGCCAGTAGTATCCTAACTAGCGGGGGGGAGACCCAGTACTTC. Protein sequence: CASSILTSGGETQYF. The rearrangement joins TRBV19 to TRBJ2-5; 12 nucleotides align to TRBD2. Germline lookup yields CDR1 LNHDA and CDR2 SQIVND (reference sequence). With V trimmed by 3 bases and J by 5 bases, 4 bases remained unmatched. The CDR3 contains 15 residues.

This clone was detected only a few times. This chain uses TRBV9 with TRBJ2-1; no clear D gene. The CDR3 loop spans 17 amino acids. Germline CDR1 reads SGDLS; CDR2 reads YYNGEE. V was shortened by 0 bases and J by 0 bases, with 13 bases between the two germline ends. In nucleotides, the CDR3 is TGTGCCAGCAGCGTAGCTTGGGCGCCGAGCTCCTACAATGAGCAGTTCTTC. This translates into CASSVAWAPSSYNEQFF. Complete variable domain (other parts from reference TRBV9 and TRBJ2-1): DSGVTQTPKHLITATGQRVTLRCSPRSGDLSVYWYQQSLDQGLQFLIQYYNGEERAKGNILERFSAQQFPDLHSELNLSSLELGDSALYFCASSVAWAPSSYNEQFFGPGTRLTVL.

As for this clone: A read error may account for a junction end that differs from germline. The CDR3 nucleotides read TGTGCTAGCAGCTTTAGACGGGGGTCCGAGCAGTTCTTC. Protein product: CASSFRRGSEQFF. The chain combines TRBV7-7 with TRBJ2-1, with D possibly TRBD2 on 6 matching bases. The CDR3 is 13 residues long. Per germline, CDR1 SSHAT and CDR2 FNYEAQ (reference sequence).

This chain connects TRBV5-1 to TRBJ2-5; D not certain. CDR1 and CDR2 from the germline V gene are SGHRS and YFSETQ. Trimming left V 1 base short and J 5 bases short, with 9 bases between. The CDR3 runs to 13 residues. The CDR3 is CASSLPGSETQYF. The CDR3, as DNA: TGCGCCAGCAGCTTGCCTGGGTCGGAGACCCAGTACTTC.

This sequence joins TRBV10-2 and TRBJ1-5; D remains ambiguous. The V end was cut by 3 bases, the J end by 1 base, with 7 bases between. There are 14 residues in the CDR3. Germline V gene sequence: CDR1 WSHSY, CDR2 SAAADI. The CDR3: CASSEVDSNQPQHF. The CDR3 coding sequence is TGCGCCAGCAGTGAAGTAGACAGCAATCAGCCCCAGCATTTT.

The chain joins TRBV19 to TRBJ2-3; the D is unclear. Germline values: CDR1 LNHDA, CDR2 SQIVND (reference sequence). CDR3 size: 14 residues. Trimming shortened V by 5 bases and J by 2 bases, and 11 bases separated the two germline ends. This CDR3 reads CASSFGPLTDTQYF. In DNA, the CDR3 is TGTGCCAGTAGTTTTGGACCTCTCACAGATACGCAGTATTTT.

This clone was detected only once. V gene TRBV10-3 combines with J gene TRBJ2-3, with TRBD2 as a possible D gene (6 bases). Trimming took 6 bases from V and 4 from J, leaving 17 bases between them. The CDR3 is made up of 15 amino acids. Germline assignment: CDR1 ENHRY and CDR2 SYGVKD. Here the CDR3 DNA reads TGTGCCATCAGCTGGGACTCCCCTGTCCCAGATACGCAGTATTTT. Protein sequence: CAISWDSPVPDTQYF.

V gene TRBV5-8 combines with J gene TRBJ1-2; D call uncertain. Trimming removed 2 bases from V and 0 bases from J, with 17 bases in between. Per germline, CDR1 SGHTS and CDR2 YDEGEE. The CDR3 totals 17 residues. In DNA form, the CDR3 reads TGTGCCAGCAGCTTAGGGAAAATCGGAGATACTAACTATGGCTACACCTTC. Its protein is CASSLGKIGDTNYGYTF. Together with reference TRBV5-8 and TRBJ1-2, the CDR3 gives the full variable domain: EAGVTQSPTHLIKTRGQQATLRCSPISGHTSVYWYQQALGLGLQFLLWYDEGEERNRGNFPPRFSGRQFPNYSSELNVNALELEDSALYLCASSLGKIGDTNYGYTFGSGTRLTVV.

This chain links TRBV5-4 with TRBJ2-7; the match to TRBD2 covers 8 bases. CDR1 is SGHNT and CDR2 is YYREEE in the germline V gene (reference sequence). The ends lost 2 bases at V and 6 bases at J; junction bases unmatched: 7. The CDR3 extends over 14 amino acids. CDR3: CASSLAGARAEQYF. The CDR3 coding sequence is TGTGCCAGCAGCTTAGCGGGGGCCCGGGCCGAGCAGTACTTC.

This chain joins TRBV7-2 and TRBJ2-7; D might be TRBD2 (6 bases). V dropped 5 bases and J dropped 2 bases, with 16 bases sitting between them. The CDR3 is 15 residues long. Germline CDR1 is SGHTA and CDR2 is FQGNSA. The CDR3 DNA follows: TGTGCCAGCAGCCCCGCGGTGGGGGGTCCCTACGAGCAGTACTTC. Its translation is CASSPAVGGPYEQYF.

CDR3 sequence (DNA): TGTGCCAGCAGCCCGAGTGGGCAGATTTCCTACGAGCAGTACTTC. This sequence encodes CASSPSGQISYEQYF. The V and J genes are TRBV5-6 and TRBJ2-7; D gene unclear. Per the germline V gene, CDR1 is SGHDT and CDR2 is YYEEEE. CDR3 length: 15 residues. Trimming left V 4 bases short and J 1 base short, with 15 bases between.

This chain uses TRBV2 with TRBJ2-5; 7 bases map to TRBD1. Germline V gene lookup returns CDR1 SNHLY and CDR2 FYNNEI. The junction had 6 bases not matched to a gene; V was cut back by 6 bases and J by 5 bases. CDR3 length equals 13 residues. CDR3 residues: CASRETGMETQYF. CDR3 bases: TGTGCCAGCAGGGAGACAGGGATGGAGACCCAGTACTTC.

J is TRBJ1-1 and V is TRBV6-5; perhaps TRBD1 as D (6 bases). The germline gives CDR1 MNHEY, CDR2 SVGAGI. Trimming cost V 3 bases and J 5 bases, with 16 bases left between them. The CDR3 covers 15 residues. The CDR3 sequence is CASSYLRGGRTEAFF. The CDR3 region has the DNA TGTGCCAGCAGTTATCTGAGGGGGGGGCGGACTGAAGCTTTCTTT.

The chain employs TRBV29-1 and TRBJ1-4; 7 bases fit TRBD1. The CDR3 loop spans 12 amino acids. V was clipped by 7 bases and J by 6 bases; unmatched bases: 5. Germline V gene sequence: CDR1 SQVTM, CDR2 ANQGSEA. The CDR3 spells CSARGGYEKLFF. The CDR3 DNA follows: TGCAGCGCCAGGGGGGGCTATGAAAAACTGTTTTTT.

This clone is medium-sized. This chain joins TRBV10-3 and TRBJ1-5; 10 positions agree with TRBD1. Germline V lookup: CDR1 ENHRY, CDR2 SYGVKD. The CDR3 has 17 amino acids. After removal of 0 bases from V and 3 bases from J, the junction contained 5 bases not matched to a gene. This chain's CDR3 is CAISESPGQGFNQPQHF. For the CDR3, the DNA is TGTGCCATCAGTGAGTCTCCGGGACAGGGGTTCAATCAGCCCCAGCATTTT.

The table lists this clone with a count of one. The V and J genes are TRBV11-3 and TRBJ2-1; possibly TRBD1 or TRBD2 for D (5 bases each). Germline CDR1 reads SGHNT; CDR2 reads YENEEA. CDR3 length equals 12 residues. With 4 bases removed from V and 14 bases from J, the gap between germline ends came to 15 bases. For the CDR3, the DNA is TGTGCCAGCAGCTCAGACGGGACGTGTAAGTTCTTC. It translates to CASSSDGTCKFF.

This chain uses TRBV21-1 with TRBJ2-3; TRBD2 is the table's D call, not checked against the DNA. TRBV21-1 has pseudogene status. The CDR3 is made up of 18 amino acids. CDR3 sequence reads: CASSKERASQYPADTQYF. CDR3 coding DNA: TGTGCCAGCAGCAAAGAGAGGGCTAGTCAATACCCGGCAGATACGCAGTATTTT.

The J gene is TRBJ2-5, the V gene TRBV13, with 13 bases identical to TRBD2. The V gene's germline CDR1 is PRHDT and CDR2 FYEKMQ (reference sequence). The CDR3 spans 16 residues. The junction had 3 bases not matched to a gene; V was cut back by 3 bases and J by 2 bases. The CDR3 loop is CASSFLTSGGQETQYF. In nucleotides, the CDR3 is TGTGCCAGCAGCTTCCTGACTAGCGGGGGGCAAGAGACCCAGTACTTC. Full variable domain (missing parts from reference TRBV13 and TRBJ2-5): AAGVIQSPRHLIKEKRETATLKCYPIPRHDTVYWYQQGPGQDPQFLISFYEKMQSDKGSIPDRFSAQQFSDYHSELNMSSLELGDSALYFCASSFLTSGGQETQYFGPGTRLLVL.

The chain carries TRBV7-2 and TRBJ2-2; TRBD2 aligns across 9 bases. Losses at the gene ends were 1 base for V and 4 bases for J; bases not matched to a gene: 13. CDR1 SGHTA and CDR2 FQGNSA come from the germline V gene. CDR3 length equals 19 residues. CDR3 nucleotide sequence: TGTGCCAGCAGCTTAGTGTCAATAGGACTAGCGATGAGCACCGGGGAGCTGTTTTTT. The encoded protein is CASSLVSIGLAMSTGELFF.

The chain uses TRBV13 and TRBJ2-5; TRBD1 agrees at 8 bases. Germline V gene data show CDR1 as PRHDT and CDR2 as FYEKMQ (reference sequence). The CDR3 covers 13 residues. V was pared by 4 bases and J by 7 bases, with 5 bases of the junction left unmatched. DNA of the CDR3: TGTGCCAGCAGCTCGGACAGGGCAGGGACCCAGTACTTC. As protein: CASSSDRAGTQYF.

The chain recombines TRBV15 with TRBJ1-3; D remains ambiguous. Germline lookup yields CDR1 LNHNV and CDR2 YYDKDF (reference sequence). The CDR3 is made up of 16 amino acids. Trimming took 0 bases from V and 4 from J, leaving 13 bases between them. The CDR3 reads CATSRDLRSRGNTIYF. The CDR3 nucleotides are TGTGCCACCAGCAGAGACCTTAGGAGCAGGGGAAACACCATATATTTT.

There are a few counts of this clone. The CDR3 loop reads CASSNPGGANGYTF. The CDR3 DNA reads as TGTGCCAGCAGTAACCCGGGGGGCGCGAATGGCTACACCTTC. The chain recombines TRBV6-5 with TRBJ1-2, with D perhaps matching TRBD1 (6 bases). Trimming shortened V by 5 bases and J by 6 bases, and 16 bases separated the two germline ends. The length of the CDR3 is 14 residues. Germline V gene lookup returns CDR1 MNHEY and CDR2 SVGAGI.

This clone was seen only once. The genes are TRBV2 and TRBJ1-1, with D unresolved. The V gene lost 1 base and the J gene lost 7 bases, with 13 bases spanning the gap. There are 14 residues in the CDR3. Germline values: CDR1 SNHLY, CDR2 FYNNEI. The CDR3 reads CASSEDRVINEAFF. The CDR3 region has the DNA TGTGCCAGCAGTGAAGATAGGGTAATAAATGAAGCTTTCTTT.

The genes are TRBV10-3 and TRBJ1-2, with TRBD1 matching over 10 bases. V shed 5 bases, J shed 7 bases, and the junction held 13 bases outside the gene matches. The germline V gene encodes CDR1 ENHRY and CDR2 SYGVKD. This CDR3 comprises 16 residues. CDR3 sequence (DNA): TGTGCCATCAGTCGCCAGGGCGGGACAGGGGAATCTGGCTACACCTTC. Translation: CAISRQGGTGESGYTF.

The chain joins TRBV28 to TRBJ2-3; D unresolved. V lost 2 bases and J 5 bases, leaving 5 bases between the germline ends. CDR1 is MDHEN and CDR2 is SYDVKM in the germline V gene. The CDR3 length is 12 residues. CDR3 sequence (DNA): TGTGCCAGCAGTTTAAACGGAGATACGCAGTATTTT. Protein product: CASSLNGDTQYF.

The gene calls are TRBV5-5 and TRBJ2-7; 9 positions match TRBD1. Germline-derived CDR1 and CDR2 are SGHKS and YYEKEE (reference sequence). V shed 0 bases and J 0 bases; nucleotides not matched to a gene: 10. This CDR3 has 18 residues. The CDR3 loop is CASSLGRQGGLGSYEQYF. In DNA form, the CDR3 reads TGTGCCAGCAGCTTGGGGCGACAGGGGGGTCTAGGCTCCTACGAGCAGTACTTC.

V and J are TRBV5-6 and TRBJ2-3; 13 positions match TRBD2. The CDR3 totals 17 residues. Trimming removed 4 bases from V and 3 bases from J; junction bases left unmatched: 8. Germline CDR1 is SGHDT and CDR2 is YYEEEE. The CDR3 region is CASSNRLAGGQTDTQYF. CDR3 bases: TGTGCCAGCAGCAATAGACTAGCGGGGGGCCAAACAGATACGCAGTATTTT.

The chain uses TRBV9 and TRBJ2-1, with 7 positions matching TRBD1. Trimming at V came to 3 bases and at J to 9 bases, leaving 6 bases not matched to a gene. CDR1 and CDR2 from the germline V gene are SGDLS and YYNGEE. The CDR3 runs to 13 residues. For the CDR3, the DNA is TGTGCCAGCAGCGCCATGACAGGGACTGAGCAGTTCTTC. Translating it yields CASSAMTGTEQFF.